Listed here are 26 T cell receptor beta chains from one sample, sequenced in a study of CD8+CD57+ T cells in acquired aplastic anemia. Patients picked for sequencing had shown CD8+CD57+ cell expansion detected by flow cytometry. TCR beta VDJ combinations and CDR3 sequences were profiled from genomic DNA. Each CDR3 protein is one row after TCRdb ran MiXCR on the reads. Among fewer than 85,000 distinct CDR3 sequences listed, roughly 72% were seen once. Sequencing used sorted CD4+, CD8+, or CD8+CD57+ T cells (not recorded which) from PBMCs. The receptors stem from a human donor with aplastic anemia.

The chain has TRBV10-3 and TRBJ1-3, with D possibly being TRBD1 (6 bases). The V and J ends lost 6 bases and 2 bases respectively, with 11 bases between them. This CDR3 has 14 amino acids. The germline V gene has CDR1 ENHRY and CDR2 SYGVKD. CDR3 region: CAIRFTGTGNTIYF. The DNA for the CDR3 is TGTGCCATCAGGTTCACAGGGACTGGAAACACCATATATTTT.

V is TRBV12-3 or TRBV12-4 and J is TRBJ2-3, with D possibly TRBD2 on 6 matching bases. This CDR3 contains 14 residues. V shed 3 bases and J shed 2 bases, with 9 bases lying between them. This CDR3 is CASSFGGNTDTQYF. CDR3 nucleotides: TGTGCCAGCAGTTTTGGGGGGAACACAGATACGCAGTATTTT.

The CDR3 sequence: CASSSDVNYGYTF. The DNA of the CDR3 is TGCGCCAGCAGCTCCGACGTCAACTATGGCTACACCTTC. The chain has TRBV5-1 and TRBJ1-2; the D is unclear. V was clipped by 3 bases and J by 2 bases, with 8 bases between them. Germline lookup yields CDR1 SGHRS and CDR2 YFSETQ. The CDR3 runs to 13 residues.

The CDR3 bases are TGTGCCAGCAGGGACAGTAACCAAGAGACCCAGTACTTC. Translation: CASRDSNQETQYF. This chain connects TRBV2 to TRBJ2-5; possibly TRBD1 for D (6 bases). This CDR3 is 13 amino acids long. V was trimmed by 6 bases and J by 0 bases, leaving 8 bases between them. Germline V gene lookup returns CDR1 SNHLY and CDR2 FYNNEI.

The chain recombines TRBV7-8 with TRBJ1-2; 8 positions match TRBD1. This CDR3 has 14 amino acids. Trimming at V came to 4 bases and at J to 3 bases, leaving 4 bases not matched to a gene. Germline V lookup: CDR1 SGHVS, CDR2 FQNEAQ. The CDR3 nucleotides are TGTGCCAGCAGCTACGGACAGGGAGACTATGGCTACACCTTC. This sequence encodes CASSYGQGDYGYTF.

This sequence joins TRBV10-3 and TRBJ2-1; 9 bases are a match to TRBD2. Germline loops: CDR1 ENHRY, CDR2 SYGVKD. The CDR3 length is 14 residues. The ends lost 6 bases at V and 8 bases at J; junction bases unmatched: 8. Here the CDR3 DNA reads TGTGCCATCAGGGGCGGAGCGGGGGGAGATGAGCAGTTCTTC. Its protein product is CAIRGGAGGDEQFF.

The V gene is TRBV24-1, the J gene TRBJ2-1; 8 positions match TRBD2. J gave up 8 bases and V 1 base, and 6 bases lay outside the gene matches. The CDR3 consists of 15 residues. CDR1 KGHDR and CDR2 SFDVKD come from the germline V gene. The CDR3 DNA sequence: TGTGCCACCAGTGATTTCCAGCGGGAGATCGATGAGCAGTTCTTC. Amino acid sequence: CATSDFQREIDEQFF.

This chain's CDR3 is CASRPGVRETQYF. CDR3 in DNA: TGTGCCAGCAGGCCGGGGGTAAGAGAGACCCAGTACTTC. The chain joins TRBV7-9 to TRBJ2-5; tentative D call: TRBD2 (6 bases). This CDR3 has 13 residues. Per germline, CDR1 SEHNR and CDR2 FQNEAQ (reference sequence). V was shortened by 6 bases and J by 4 bases, with 12 bases between the two germline ends.

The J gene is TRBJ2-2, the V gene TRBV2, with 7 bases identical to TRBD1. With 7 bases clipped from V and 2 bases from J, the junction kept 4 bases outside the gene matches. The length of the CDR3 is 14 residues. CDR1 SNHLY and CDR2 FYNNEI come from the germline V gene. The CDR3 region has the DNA TGTGCCAGCACTCGACAGGGTAACACCGGGGAGCTGTTTTTT. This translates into CASTRQGNTGELFF.

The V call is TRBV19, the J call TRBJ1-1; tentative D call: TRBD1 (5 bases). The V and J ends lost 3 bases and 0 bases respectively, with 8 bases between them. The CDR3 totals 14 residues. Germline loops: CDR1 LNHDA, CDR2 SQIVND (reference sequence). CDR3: CASSMGHLNTEAFF. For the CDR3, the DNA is TGTGCCAGTAGTATGGGGCATTTGAACACTGAAGCTTTCTTT. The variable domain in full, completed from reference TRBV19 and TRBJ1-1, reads DGGITQSPKYLFRKEGQNVTLSCEQNLNHDAMYWYRQDPGQGLRLIYYSQIVNDFQKGDIAEGYSVSREKKESFPLTVTSAQKNPTAFYLCASSMGHLNTEAFFGQGTRLTVV.

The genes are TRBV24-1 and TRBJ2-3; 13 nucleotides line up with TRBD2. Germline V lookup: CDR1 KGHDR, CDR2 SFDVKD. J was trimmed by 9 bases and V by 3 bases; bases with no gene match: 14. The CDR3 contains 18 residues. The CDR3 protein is CATSDASGTSGMGRTQYF. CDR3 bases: TGTGCCACCAGTGATGCTTCCGGGACTAGCGGGATGGGGAGGACGCAGTATTTT.

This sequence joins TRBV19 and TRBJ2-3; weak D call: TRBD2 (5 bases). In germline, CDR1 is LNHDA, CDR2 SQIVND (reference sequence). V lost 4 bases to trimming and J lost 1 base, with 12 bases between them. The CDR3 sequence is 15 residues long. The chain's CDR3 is CASSNLRGGTDTQYF. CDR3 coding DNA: TGTGCCAGTAGTAACCTCCGGGGAGGCACAGATACGCAGTATTTT.

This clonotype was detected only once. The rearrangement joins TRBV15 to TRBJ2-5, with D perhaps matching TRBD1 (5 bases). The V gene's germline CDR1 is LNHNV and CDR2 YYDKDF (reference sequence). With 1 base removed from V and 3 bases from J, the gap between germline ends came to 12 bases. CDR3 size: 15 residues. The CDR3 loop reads CATSRGVIREETQYF. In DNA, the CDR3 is TGTGCCACCAGCAGAGGTGTTATCAGGGAAGAGACCCAGTACTTC.

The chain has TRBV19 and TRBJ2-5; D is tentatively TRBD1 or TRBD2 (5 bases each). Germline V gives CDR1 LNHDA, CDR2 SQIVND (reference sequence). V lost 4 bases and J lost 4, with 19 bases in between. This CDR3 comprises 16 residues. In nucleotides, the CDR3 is TGTGCCAGTAGTACACGACAAGGGACGGTCGGAGAGACCCAGTACTTC. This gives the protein CASSTRQGTVGETQYF.

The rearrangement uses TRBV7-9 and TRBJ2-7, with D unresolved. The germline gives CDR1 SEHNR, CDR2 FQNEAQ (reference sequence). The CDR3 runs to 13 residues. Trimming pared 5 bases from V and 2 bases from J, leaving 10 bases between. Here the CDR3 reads CASSPKGTYEQYF. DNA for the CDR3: TGTGCCAGCAGCCCTAAAGGGACCTACGAGCAGTACTTC.

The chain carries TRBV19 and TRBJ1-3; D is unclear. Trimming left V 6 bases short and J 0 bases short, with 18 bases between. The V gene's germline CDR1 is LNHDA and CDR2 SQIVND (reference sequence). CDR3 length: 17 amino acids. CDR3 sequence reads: CASRITDSGSSGNTIYF. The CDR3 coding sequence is TGTGCCAGTAGGATCACCGATAGTGGGAGCTCTGGAAACACCATATATTTT.

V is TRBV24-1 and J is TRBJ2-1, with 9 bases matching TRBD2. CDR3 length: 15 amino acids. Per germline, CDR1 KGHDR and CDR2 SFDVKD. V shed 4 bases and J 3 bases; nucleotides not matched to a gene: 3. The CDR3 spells CATSERTSDYNEQFF. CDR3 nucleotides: TGTGCCACCAGTGAACGGACTAGCGACTACAATGAGCAGTTCTTC.

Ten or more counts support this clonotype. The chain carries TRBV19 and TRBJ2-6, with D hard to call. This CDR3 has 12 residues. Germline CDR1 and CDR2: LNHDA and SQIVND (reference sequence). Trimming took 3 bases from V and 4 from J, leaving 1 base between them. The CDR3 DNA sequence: TGTGCCAGTAGTATCGGGGCCAACGTCCTGACTTTC. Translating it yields CASSIGANVLTF.

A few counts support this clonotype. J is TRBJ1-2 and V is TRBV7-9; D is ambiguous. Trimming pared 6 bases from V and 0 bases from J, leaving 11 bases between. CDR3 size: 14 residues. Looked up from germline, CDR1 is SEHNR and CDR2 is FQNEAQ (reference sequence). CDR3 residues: CASRPGDSNYGYTF. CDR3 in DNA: TGTGCCAGCAGGCCAGGAGATTCTAACTATGGCTACACCTTC.

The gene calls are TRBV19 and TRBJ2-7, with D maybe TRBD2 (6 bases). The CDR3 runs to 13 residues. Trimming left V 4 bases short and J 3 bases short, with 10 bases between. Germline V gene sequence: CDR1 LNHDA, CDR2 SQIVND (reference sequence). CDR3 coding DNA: TGTGCCAGTAGTAATGGGGGGAACTACGAGCAGTACTTC. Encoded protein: CASSNGGNYEQYF.

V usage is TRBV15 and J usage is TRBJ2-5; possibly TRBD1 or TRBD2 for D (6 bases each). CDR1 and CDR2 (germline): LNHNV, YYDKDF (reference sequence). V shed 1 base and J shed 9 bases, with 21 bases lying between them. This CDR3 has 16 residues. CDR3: CATSRAPPGAGEAQYF. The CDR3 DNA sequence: TGTGCCACCAGCAGAGCCCCCCCGGGGGCTGGGGAGGCCCAGTACTTC.

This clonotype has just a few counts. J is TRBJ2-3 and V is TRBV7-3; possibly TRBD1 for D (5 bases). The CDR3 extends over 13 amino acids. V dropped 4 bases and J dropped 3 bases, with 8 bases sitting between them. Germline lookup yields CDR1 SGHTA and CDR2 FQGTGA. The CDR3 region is CASSSQGTDTQYF. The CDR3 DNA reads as TGTGCCAGCAGCTCCCAGGGAACAGATACGCAGTATTTT.

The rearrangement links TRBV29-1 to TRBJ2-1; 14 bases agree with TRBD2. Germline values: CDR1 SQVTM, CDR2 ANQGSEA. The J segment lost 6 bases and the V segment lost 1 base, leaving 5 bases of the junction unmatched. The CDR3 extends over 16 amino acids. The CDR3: CSVEGGTSGSPNEQFF. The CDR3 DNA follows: TGCAGCGTTGAAGGAGGGACTAGCGGGAGCCCCAATGAGCAGTTCTTC.

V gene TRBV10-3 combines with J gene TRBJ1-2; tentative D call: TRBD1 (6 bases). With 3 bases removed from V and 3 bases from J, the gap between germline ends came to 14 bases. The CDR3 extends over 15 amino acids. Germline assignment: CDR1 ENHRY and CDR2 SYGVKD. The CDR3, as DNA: TGTGCCATCAGTGATGGGGACAAATATTACTATGGCTACACCTTC. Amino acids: CAISDGDKYYYGYTF.

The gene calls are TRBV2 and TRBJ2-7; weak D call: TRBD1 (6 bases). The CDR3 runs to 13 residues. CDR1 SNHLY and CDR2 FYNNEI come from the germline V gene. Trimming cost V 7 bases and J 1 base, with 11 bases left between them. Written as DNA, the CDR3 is TGTGCCAGCATCCTTCAGGGGTCCTACGAGCAGTACTTC. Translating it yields CASILQGSYEQYF. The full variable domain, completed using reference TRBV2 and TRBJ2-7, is EPEVTQTPSHQVTQMGQEVILRCVPISNHLYFYWYRQILGQKVEFLVSFYNNEISEKSEIFDDQFSVERPDGSNFTLKIRSTKLEDSAMYFCASILQGSYEQYFGPGTRLTVT.

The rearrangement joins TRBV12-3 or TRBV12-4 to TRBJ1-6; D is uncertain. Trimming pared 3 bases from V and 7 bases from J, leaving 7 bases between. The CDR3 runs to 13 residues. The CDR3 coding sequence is TGTGCCAGCAGTTTGGTCAGGAATTCACCCCTCCACTTT. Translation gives CASSLVRNSPLHF.